The TCR beta chain described here comes from a study of cytomegalovirus exposure and HLA in healthy donors (dated by TCRdb to about 2017). As for the study more broadly: An earlier analysis of approximately 640 of the donors reported about 290 Gb of sequence data and some 120 million unique TCR beta sequences from about 180 million T cells. An early release covering approximately 600 HLA-typed donors comprised 250 to 350 gigabases of sequencing data and around 86 million unique TCR sequences. Among the roughly 370 genotyped donors, approximately 77% belonged to the genetic ancestry cluster associated with self-reported Caucasian donors. The study was designed to test whether signatures of past pathogen exposure could be identified by cataloging public T cell receptors. The T cell repertoires of 666 subjects were profiled by immunosequencing and related to cytomegalovirus serostatus. In addition to the first cohort of hundreds of subjects, a separate validation cohort of approximately 130 different subjects was used. To predict cytomegalovirus infection status, the study brought together high-throughput TCR immunosequencing, statistical association of individual TCRs with disease status, and machine learning. To study patterns of TCR occurrence, a later analysis re-analyzed previously published TCR beta repertoires from just over 650 donors and added high-resolution HLA genotyping. Rather than drawing on any new phenotypic data, the later analysis identified candidate immune exposures from TCR beta sequences and the way those sequences occurred across donors. An earlier analysis of 587 of the donors used high-throughput TCR beta sequencing to judge whether each TCR beta V gene segment behaved as functional or pseudogenic. Alongside the repertoire data, information on donor age, sex, ethnicity and CMV serostatus was compiled. Genome-wide SNP genotypes for about three fifths of the roughly 670 donors were used in a later genetic analysis, which treated that subset as a discovery cohort. Every repertoire in the discovery cohort had been generated on one and the same sequencing platform. Class I and class II HLA loci were covered by the typing at four-digit resolution. Typing coverage differed by locus: A, B, C, DRB1 and DQB1 were typed in roughly 620-640 donors, DQA1 in about 550, DPA1 in approximately 610, and DPB1 in around 490. Roughly five DR-DQ haplotypes were handled as single units for association and clustering, since linkage in the cohort was strong. Among 300 to 500 genotyped donors of the cohort, an average of approximately 240,000 unique TCR beta nucleotide sequences was sequenced per donor, of which 15% to 20% were non-productive. The investigation overall reported the following: A later genetic analysis reported fewer N-insertions in productive TCRs among donors in an Asian-associated ancestry cluster than the roughly 620-donor mean. In a later analysis, the rate of TCR association differed among HLA loci, with DRB1 alleles having the most associated TCRs and HLA-C alleles having the fewest. Because counts were too low, 15 or so rarely observed V segments, including chromosome 9 orphons, were excluded from the earlier analysis of roughly 580 of the donors. HLA typing was unavailable for some donors at each locus, so association tests used only the typed subset. Most TCR sequences were observed very rarely across donors, whereas some public TCRs were present in many individuals. A further reported finding was that TCR beta sequences accurately predicted the HLA-A and HLA-B alleles for most subjects in the first cohort. It was suggested by the authors that the approach could potentially be generalized to other disease states and immunological phenotypes. A later analysis reported that several top co-occurrence clusters appeared linked to parvovirus B19, influenza, CMV and Epstein-Barr virus. Correlated functional status among segregating V segments might reflect linkage disequilibrium, but an unknown experimental factor could not be ruled out. A later analysis associated 15,000 to 20,000 TCR beta sequences with specific HLA alleles at a false discovery rate of 0.05. A later genetic analysis associated a missense DCLRE1C variant with V-gene and J-gene trimming of TCR beta chains, and an independent cohort replicated the association. The study gave a list of around 170 TCR beta chains associated with cytomegalovirus. In both the original and validation cohorts, the classifier was reported to diagnose cytomegalovirus status with high specificity and sensitivity. Some IMGT-functional V segments, including TRBV6-2 and TRBV6-3, could not be told apart with the 87-base-pair reads, so those segments were excluded. A later analysis found that most CMV-associated TCR beta chains appeared HLA-restricted, with HLA associations seemingly driven largely by CMV exposure. Strong co-occurrence of HLA alleles, especially DR and DQ, made assigning TCR associations to individual alleles difficult. An earlier analysis of some 590 of the donors showed that most TCR beta V segments appeared in productive rearrangements either about 87% or about 30% of the time, which broadly matched IMGT annotations. In a later analysis, HLA-associated TCR beta chains showed more clonal expansion and lower generation probabilities than non-associated chains that were equally common. The cohort was sequenced for TCR beta chains only, and without alpha or paired-chain data the features that could be detected were limited. Presence/absence analyses assumed roughly uniform sequencing depth across donors, an assumption that may not hold. A cluster of highly shared sequence variants was judged likely to be a technical artifact of the sequencing pipeline. Three of the identified cytomegalovirus-associated TCR beta chains were confirmed in vitro to be specific for cytomegalovirus antigens. The only immune exposure information available for the cohort was CMV serostatus.

Receptors were amplified or captured by the immunoSEQ multiplex PCR assay. For the multiplex PCR, a mixture combining 60 forward primers for TCR Vbeta segments and 13 reverse primers for TCR Jbeta segments was used. Amplification of the CDR3 region of rearranged TCR beta genes was performed with a multiplex PCR assay on genomic DNA. Amplified TCR beta libraries were sequenced as 87-base-pair reads on the Illumina HiSeq System. On the authors' methods: A later analysis counted tens of millions of unique TCR beta chains across the 650 to 700 repertoires, and around 9.9 million of these chains were shared by at least two donors. A nearest-neighbor algorithm error-corrected the raw reads and collapsed the reads into unique sequences, merging closely related sequences to remove PCR and sequencing errors. To assign V, D and J gene segments, CDR3 sequences were aligned to IMGT reference sequences. For a sequence to be retained, a match of at least six nucleotides to both a V gene segment and a J gene segment was required. A rearrangement counted as productive if the CDR3 had no stop codons and remained in frame with V and J, and every other rearrangement counted as non-productive. CDR3 was defined according to IMGT convention as the region running from the second conserved V-encoded cysteine to the conserved J-encoded phenylalanine. The earlier analysis of approximately 500 of the donors excluded sequences that lacked an unambiguous match to a single V gene segment. An earlier analysis of approximately 590 of the donors classified V segments as functional when productive rearrangements were above 56.7% and as segregating when the standard deviation between donors was above 5%. A statistical classification framework was developed to diagnose cytomegalovirus status using the catalog of TCR beta chain sequences. In a later analysis, V and J genes were assigned by comparing TCR nucleotide sequences against IMGT/GENE-DB human TR gene sequences. Using the TCRdist pipeline, a later analysis assigned CDR3 sequences along with most-parsimonious VDJ recombination scenarios. In a later analysis, each TCR beta chain was defined by its CDR3 amino acid sequence together with its V-gene family, and reads without a unique V-gene family were excluded. A later analysis removed 500 to 600 highly shared, low-generation-probability nucleotide sequences to deal with suspected cross-contamination and a sequencing artifact. In a later analysis, a clonal expansion index was calculated for each public chain from normalized within-repertoire ranks of inferred template counts. In a later analysis, generation probabilities were computed with a VDJ recombination model fitted to out-of-frame rearrangements, and the resulting probabilities were checked against IGoR. In a later analysis, hypergeometric tests were used to score TCR-TCR, TCR-HLA and TCR-CMV co-occurrence, with a repertoire-size bias correction applied to TCR pairs. A later analysis estimated false discovery rates by permuting HLA or CMV assignments 20 times. In a later analysis, co-occurring TCRs were grouped using DBSCAN, with TCRdist sequence similarity added in when clustering inside HLA-allele-positive subsets. Repertoires with fewer than 30,000 or more than 120,000 public chains, plus five repertoires with anomalous nucleotide sharing, were excluded from co-occurrence clustering. The table was pulled from immuneACCESS by TCRdb, which kept in-frame rearrangements only. Such tables lose some clones; where checked, under half of the loss comes from unresolved V genes, and the rest has no known cause. For V, J and clone size, that table is used; D and trimming come from the DNA. The table for this sample lists around 130,000 clones; less than 85% of them were counted only once. Approximately 2.1% of the sample is in the top ten clones.

CDR1 is given as SQVTM and CDR2 as ANQGSEA, both from the germline V gene. Including cysteine and phenylalanine, the CDR3 has 13 amino acids. The DNA shown is the 39-base CDR3, in frame from base 1. V and J are trimmed by 7 bases and 2 bases, and the gene matches miss 7 bases of the junction. The cohort comprised more than 550 healthy bone marrow donors. All cohort members were sampled while nominally healthy, although unrecorded immune exposures were likely present. The donor tested CMV seropositive and was one of the 289 seropositive cohort members. A peripheral blood sample was provided by each donor, and peripheral blood mononuclear cells were used for TCR beta sequencing. Genomic DNA was extracted from the blood cell samples with the Qiagen DNeasy Blood Extraction Kit. A note on this clone: The specificity of this receptor is unknown. Base qualities are not provided; no much larger clone lies one nucleotide away.

This TCR derives from a woman aged 40 to 49 in good health and CMV-seropositive. The sequencing sample was made of PBMCs. In this chain, TRBV29-1 is recombined with TRBJ1-2; 7 middle bases align to TRBD1. The nucleotides read TGCAGCGCCTCACAGGGGATCAACTATGGCTACACCTTC. This gives the protein CSASQGINYGYTF.